This T cell receptor (beta chain) was profiled in a study of shared clonotypes between healthy human individuals. Comments on this clone: The antigen is not known.

Study-level points and caveats: Clonotypes that were shared across a handful of donors made up roughly 5% of naive CD4 clonotypes. Donor scarcity curtailed the genetic and exposure-history diversity represented herein. Naive subsets generally had larger estimated richness than memory subsets.

Measured with immunoSEQ multiplex PCR; TCRdb has only the in-frame clones, and not every one. The table lists over a million clones, about 75% of them singletons. Sequences were obtained from memory CD4+ T cells sorted from blood. Stated subset: CD45RA-negative fraction. This TCR was sampled from a young man in good health.

CDR3 residues: CASSFKETEQFF. CDR3 in DNA: TGTGCCAGCAGCTTCAAAGAGACTGAGCAGTTCTTC. V and J are TRBV7-9 and TRBJ2-1; D unresolved. V lost 3 bases to trimming and J lost 9 bases, with 9 bases between them. CDR3 length equals 12 residues. Germline loops: CDR1 SEHNR, CDR2 FQNEAQ (reference sequence).